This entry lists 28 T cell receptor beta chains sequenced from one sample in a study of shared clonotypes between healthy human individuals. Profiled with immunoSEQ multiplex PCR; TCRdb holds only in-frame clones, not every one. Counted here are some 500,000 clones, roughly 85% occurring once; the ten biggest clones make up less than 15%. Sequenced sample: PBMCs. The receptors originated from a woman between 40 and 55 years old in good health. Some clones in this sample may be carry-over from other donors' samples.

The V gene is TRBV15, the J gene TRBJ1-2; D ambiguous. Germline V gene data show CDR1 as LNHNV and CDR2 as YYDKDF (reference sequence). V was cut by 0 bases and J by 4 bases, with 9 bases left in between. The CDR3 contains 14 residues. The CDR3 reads CATSREAGPYGYTF. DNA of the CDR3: TGTGCCACCAGCAGAGAAGCAGGCCCCTATGGCTACACCTTC.

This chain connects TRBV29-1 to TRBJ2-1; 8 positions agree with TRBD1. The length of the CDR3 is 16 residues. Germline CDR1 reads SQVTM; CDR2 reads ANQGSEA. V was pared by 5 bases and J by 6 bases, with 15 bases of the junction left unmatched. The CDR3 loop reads CSVTPRDRGDPNEQFF. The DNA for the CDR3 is TGCAGCGTTACACCAAGAGACAGGGGCGACCCCAATGAGCAGTTCTTC.

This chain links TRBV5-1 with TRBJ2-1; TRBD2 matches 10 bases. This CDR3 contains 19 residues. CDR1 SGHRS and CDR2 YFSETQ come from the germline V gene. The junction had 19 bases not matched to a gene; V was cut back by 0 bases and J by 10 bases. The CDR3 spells CASSLASVWVAGGRGEQFF. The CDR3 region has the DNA TGCGCCAGCAGCTTGGCCTCGGTGTGGGTAGCGGGAGGTCGTGGAGAGCAGTTCTTC.

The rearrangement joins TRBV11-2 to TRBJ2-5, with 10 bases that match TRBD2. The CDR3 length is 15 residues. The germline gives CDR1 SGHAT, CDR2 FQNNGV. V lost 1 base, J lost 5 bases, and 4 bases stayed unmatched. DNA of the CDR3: TGTGCCAGCAGCTTAGGAAATAGCGGGGGGGAGACCCAGTACTTC. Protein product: CASSLGNSGGETQYF.

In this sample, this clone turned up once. The CDR3 DNA reads as TGTGCCAGCAGGCCCTCAGGGAGCTCCTACAATGAGCAGTTCTTC. Its translation: CASRPSGSSYNEQFF. V usage is TRBV27 and J usage is TRBJ2-1; either TRBD1 or TRBD2 may fit D (5 bases each). V was clipped by 6 bases and J by 0 bases, with 12 bases between them. The CDR3 spans 15 residues. Germline lookup yields CDR1 MNHEY and CDR2 SMNVEV (reference sequence).

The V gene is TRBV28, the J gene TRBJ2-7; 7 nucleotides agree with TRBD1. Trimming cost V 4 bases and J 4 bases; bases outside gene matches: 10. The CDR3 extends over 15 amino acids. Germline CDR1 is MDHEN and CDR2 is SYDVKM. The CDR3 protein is CASSSQIDRVYEQYF. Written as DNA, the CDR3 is TGTGCCAGCAGTTCCCAGATCGACAGGGTGTACGAGCAGTACTTC.

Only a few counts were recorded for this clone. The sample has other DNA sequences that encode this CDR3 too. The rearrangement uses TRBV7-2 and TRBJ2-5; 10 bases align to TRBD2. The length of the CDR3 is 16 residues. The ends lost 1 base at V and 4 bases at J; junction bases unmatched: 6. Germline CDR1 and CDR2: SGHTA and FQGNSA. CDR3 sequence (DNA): TGTGCCAGCAGCTTAGGGTCCAGCGGGAGGGGAGAGACCCAGTACTTC. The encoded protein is CASSLGSSGRGETQYF.

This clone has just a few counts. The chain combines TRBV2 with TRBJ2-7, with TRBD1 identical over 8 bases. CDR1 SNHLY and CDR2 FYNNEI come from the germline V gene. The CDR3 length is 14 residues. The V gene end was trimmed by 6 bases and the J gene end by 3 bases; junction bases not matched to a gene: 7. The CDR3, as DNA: TGTGCCAGCAGGAGGGGACAGGTTAACTACGAGCAGTACTTC. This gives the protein CASRRGQVNYEQYF. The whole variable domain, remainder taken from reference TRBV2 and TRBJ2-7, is EPEVTQTPSHQVTQMGQEVILRCVPISNHLYFYWYRQILGQKVEFLVSFYNNEISEKSEIFDDQFSVERPDGSNFTLKIRSTKLEDSAMYFCASRRGQVNYEQYFGPGTRLTVT.

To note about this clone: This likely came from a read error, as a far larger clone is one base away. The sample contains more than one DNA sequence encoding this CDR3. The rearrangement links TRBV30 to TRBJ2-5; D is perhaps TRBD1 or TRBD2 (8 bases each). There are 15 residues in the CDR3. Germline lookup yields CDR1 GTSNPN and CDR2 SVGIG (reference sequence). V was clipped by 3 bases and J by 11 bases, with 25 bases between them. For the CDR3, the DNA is TGTGCCTGGAGCCGAGGACAGGGACTAGTAGAGGAGCAGTACTTC. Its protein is CAWSRGQGLVEEQYF.

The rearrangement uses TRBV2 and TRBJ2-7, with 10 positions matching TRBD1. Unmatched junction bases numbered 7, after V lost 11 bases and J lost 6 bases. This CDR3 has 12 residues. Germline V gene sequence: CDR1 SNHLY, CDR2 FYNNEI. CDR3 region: CARSGTGAEQYF. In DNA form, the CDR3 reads TGTGCCCGCTCCGGGACAGGGGCCGAGCAGTACTTC.

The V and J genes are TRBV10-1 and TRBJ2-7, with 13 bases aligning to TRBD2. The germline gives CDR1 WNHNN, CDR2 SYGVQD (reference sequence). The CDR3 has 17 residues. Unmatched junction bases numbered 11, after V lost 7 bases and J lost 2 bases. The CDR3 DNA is TGCGCCAGCAATGGACTAGCGGGAGCGATCTTGGCCTACGAGCAGTACTTC. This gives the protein CASNGLAGAILAYEQYF.

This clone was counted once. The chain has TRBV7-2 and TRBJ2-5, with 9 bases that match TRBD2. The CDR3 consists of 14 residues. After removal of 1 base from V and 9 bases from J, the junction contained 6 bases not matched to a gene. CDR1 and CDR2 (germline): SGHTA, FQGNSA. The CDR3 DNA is TGTGCCAGCAGCTTAGGTAGCGGGAGTGGGGCCCAGTACTTC. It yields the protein CASSLGSGSGAQYF.

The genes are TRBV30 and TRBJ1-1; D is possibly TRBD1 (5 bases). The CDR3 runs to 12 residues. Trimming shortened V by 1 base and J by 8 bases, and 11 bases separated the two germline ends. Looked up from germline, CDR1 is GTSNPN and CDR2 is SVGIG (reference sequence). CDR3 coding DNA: TGTGCCTGGAGTGGGGTCGGGACCGAAGCTTTCTTT. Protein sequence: CAWSGVGTEAFF.

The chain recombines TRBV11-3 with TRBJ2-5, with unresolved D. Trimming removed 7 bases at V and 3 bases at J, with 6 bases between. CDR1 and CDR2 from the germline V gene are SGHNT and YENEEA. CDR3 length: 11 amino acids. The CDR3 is CASTREETQYF. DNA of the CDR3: TGTGCCAGCACCCGGGAAGAGACCCAGTACTTC. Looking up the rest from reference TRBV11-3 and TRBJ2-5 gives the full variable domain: EAGVVQSPRYKIIEKKQPVAFWCNPISGHNTLYWYLQNLGQGPELLIRYENEEAVDDSQLPKDRFSAERLKGVDSTLKIQPAELGDSAVYLCASTREETQYFGPGTRLLVL.

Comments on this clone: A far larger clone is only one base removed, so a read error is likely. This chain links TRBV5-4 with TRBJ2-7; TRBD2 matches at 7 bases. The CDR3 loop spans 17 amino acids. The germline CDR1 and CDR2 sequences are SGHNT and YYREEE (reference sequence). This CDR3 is CASSLGGVGGNPYKQYF. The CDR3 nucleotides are TGTGCCAGCAGCTTGGGTGGCGTCGGGGGGAACCCCTACAAGCAGTACTTC.

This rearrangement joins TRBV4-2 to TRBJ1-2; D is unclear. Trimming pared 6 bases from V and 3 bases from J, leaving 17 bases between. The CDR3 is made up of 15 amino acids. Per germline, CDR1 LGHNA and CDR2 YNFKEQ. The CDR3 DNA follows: TGTGCCAGCAGTCCCTCTATGAGTGAAGACTATGGCTACACCTTC. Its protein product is CASSPSMSEDYGYTF.

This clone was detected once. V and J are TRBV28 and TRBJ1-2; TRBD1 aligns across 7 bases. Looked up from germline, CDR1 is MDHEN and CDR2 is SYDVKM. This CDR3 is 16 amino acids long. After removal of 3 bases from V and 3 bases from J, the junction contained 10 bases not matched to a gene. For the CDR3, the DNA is TGTGCCAGCAGTTTTCCAGGGGGGCGTCGGGACTATGGCTACACCTTC. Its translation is CASSFPGGRRDYGYTF.

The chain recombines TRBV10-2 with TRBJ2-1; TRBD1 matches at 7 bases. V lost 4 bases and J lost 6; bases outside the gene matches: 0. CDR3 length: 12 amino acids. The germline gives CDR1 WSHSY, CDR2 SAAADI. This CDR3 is CASSAGGNEQFF. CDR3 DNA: TGCGCCAGCAGTGCAGGGGGCAATGAGCAGTTCTTC.

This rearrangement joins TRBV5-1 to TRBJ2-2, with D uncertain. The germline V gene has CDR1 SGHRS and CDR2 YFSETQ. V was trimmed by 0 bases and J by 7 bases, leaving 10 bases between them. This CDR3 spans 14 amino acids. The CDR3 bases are TGCGCCAGCAGCTTGGAGGTACAAGGCGGGGAGCTGTTTTTT. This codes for CASSLEVQGGELFF.

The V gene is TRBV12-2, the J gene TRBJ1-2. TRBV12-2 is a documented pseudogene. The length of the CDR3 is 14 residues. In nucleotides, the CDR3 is TGTGCAAGTCGCTTGCCCAGACCCAACGATGGCTACACCTTC. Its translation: CASRLPRPNDGYTF.

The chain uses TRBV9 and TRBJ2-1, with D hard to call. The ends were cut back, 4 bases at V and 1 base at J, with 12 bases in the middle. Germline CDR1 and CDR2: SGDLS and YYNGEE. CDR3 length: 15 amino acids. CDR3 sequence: CASSPRTLSYNEQFF. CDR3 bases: TGTGCCAGCAGCCCTCGGACCCTTTCCTACAATGAGCAGTTCTTC.

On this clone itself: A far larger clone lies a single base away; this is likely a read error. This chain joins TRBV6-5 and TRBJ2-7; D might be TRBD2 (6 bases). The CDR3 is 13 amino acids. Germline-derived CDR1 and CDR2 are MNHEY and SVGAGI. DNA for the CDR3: TGTACCAGCAGCCTTGTGGGGGGCTACGAGCAGTACTTC. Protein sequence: CTSSLVGGYEQYF.

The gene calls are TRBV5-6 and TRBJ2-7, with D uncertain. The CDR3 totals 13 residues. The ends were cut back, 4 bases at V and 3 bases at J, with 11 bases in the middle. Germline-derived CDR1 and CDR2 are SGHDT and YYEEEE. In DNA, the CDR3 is TGTGCCAGCAGCCCGACTCCCTACTACGAGCAGTACTTC. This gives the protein CASSPTPYYEQYF.

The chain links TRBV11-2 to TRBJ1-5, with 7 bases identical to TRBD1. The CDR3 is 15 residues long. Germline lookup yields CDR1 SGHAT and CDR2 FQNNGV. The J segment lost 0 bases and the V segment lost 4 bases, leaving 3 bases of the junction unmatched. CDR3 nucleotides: TGTGCCAGCAGCTCTAGGACAGGTAGCAATCAGCCCCAGCATTTT. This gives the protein CASSSRTGSNQPQHF.

CDR3 protein: CATTAGLAGVGEQFF. For the CDR3, the DNA is TGTGCCACCACCGCCGGGCTAGCGGGAGTCGGTGAGCAGTTCTTC. V and J are TRBV27 and TRBJ2-1; 10 bases agree with TRBD2. The V and J ends lost 10 bases and 9 bases, in that order; junction bases with no gene match: 15. Germline assignment: CDR1 MNHEY and CDR2 SMNVEV (reference sequence). The CDR3 runs to 15 residues.

The CDR3 nucleotides read TGCGCCAGCAGCCTCAGACAGGGTCAAACTGGCTACACCTTC. The encoded protein is CASSLRQGQTGYTF. V usage is TRBV5-1 and J usage is TRBJ1-2; 7 nucleotides align to TRBD1. This CDR3 spans 14 amino acids. V gave up 4 bases and J gave up 7 bases; unmatched junction bases: 10. Germline V gene lookup returns CDR1 SGHRS and CDR2 YFSETQ. The full variable domain, with the rest looked up from reference TRBV5-1 and TRBJ1-2, is KAGVTQTPRYLIKTRGQQVTLSCSPISGHRSVSWYQQTPGQGLQFLFEYFSETQRNKGNFPGRFSGRQFSNSRSEMNVSTLELGDSALYLCASSLRQGQTGYTFGSGTRLTVV.

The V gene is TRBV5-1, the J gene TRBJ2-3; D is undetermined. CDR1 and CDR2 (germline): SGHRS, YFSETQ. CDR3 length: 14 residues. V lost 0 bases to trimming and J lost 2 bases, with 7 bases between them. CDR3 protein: CASSLDLNTDTQYF. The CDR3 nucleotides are TGCGCCAGCAGCTTGGATCTGAACACAGATACGCAGTATTTT.

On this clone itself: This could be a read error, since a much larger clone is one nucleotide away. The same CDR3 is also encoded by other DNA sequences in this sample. The CDR3 nucleotides read TGTGCCTGGAGCAACGGGGGCAACCAGCCCCAGCATTTT. It yields the protein CAWSNGGNQPQHF. The J gene is TRBJ1-5, the V gene TRBV30, with D tentatively TRBD1 (6 bases). The CDR3 length is 13 residues. Germline CDR1 GTSNPN, CDR2 SVGIG (reference sequence). Combining the CDR3 with reference TRBV30 and TRBJ1-5 gives the whole variable domain SQTIHQWPATLVQPVGSPLSLECTVEGTSNPNLYWYRQAAGRGLQLLFYSVGIGQISSEVPQNLSASRPQDRQFILSSKKLLLSDSGFYLCAWSNGGNQPQHFGDGTRLSIL.